This is a list of T cell receptor beta chains from one sample in a study of shared clonotypes between healthy human individuals. Sequenced by immunoSEQ multiplex PCR; TCRdb stores in-frame clones only, minus some. The sample contains fewer than 1 million clones, roughly 96% of which appear only once. The sequenced sample was naive CD8+ T cells sorted from blood. These receptors originate from a man aged 30 to 39 in good health. The CDR3 runs from the conserved cysteine through the conserved F or W. Each record gives: D gene, J gene, clone size, V gene, CDR3 protein, CDR3 DNA. The D gene is left open where the match is weak. Rows may omit the clone size; those that give it use once, few, many or a size class.

TRBD1 TRBJ2-5 once TRBV5-1 CASSLVLGTGQETQYF TGCGCCAGCAGCTTGGTTTTGGGGACAGGCCAAGAGACCCAGTACTTC
TRBD1 TRBJ2-4 . TRBV27 CASSIDRGQYRIQYF TGTGCCAGCAGTATCGACCGGGGACAGTACAGAATCCAGTACTTC
TRBD1 TRBJ1-5 . TRBV28 CASTPLRQGANQPQHF TGTGCCAGCACCCCGCTAAGACAGGGTGCGAATCAGCCCCAGCATTTT
TRBD1 TRBJ1-5 . TRBV23-1 CASSQLSDAGTGDQPQHF TGCGCCAGCAGTCAATTATCAGACGCGGGGACAGGTGATCAGCCCCAGCATTTT
. TRBJ2-7 . TRBV11-2 CASSLITGSSYEQYF TGTGCCAGCAGCTTAATTACGGGAAGTAGCTACGAGCAGTACTTC
. TRBJ2-2 . TRBV10-2 CASSLRYTGELFF TGCGCCAGCAGTCTCCGTTACACCGGGGAGCTGTTTTTT
TRBD1 TRBJ2-2 . TRBV9 CASSVPHRDREPNTGELFF TGTGCCAGCAGCGTACCCCATCGGGACAGGGAACCGAACACCGGGGAGCTGTTTTTT
. TRBJ2-7 . TRBV27 CASSYRVSYEQYF TGTGCCAGCAGTTACAGGGTATCTTACGAGCAGTACTTC
TRBD1 TRBJ2-1 . TRBV7-9 CASSYAGQGSNEQFF TGTGCCAGCAGCTACGCGGGACAGGGGAGCAATGAGCAGTTCTTC
. TRBJ2-2 once TRBV5-6 CASSLISLGGTGELFF TGTGCCAGCAGCTTGATTTCGTTGGGGGGAACCGGGGAGCTGTTTTTT
TRBD2 TRBJ2-2 . TRBV6-5 CASSRLAGETGELFF TGTGCCAGCAGCAGACTAGCGGGAGAAACCGGGGAGCTGTTTTTT